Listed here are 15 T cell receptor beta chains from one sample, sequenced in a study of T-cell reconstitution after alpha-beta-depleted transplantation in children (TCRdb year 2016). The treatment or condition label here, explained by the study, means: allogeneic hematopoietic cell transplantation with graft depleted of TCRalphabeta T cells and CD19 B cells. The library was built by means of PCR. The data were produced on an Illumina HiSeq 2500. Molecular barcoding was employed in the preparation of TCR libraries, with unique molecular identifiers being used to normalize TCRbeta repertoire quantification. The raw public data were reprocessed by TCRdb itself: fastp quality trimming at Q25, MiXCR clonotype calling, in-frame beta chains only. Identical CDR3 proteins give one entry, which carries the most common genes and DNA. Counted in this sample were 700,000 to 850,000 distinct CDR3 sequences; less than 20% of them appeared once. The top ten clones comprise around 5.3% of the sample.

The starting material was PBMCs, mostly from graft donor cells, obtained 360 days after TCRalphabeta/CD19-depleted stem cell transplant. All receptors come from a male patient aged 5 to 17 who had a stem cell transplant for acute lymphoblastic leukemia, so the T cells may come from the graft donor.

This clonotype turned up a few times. The CDR3 nucleotides read TGTGCCAGCAGCGCTCGACAGGCAACTAATGAAAAACTGTTTTTT. Translating gives CASSARQATNEKLFF. The rearrangement uses TRBV11-2 and TRBJ1-4; weak D call: TRBD1 (6 bases). The V gene's germline CDR1 is SGHAT and CDR2 FQNNGV. Between the trimmed V and J ends, which lost 5 bases and 0 bases, there was a span of 10 bases. There are 15 residues in the CDR3.

CDR3 sequence reads: CASSRRLNEKLFF. DNA for the CDR3: TGTGCCAGCAGTCGTAGGCTGAATGAAAAACTGTTTTTT. The chain uses TRBV6-5 and TRBJ1-4, with D uncertain. Germline assignment: CDR1 MNHEY and CDR2 SVGAGI. V gave up 5 bases and J gave up 5 bases, with 9 bases separating them. This CDR3 contains 13 residues.

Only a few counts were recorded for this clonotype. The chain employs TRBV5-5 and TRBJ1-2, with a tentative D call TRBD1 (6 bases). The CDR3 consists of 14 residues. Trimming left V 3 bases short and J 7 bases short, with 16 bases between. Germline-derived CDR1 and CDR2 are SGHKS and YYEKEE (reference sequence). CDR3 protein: CASSSSTGLGGYTF. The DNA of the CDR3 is TGTGCCAGCAGCTCGAGCACAGGGTTGGGTGGCTACACCTTC.

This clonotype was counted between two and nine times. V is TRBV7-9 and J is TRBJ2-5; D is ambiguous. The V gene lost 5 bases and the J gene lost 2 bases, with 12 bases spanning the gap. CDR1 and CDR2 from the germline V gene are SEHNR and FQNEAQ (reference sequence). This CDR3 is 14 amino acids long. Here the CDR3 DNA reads TGTGCCAGCAGCCAGCGTGGGCAGCAAGAGACCCAGTACTTC. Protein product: CASSQRGQQETQYF.

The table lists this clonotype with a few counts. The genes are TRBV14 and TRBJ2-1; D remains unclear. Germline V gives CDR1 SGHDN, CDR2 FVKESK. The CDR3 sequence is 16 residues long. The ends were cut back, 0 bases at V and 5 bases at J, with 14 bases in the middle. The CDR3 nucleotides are TGTGCCAGCAGCCAAGACTGGACCGTATCCCACAATGAGCAGTTCTTC. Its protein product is CASSQDWTVSHNEQFF. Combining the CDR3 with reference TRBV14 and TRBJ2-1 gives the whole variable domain EAGVTQFPSHSVIEKGQTVTLRCDPISGHDNLYWYRRVMGKEIKFLLHFVKESKQDESGMPNNRFLAERTGGTYSTLKVQPAELEDSGVYFCASSQDWTVSHNEQFFGPGTRLTVL.

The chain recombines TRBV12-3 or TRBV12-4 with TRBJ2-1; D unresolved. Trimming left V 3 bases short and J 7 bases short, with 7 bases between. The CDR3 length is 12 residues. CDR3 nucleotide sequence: TGTGCCAGCAGTTTGTACGGAAATGAGCAGTTCTTC. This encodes CASSLYGNEQFF.

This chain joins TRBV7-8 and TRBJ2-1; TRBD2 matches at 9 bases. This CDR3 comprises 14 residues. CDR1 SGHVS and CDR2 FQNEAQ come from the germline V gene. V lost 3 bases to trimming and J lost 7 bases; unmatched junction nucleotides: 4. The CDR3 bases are TGTGCCAGCAGCTTCTTGGGACTAGCAAATGAGCAGTTCTTC. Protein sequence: CASSFLGLANEQFF.

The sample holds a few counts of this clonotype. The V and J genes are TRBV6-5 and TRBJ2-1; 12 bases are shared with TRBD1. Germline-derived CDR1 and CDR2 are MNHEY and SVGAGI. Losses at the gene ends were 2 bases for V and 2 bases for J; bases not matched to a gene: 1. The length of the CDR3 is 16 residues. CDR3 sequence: CASSYGTGGPYNEQFF. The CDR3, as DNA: TGTGCCAGCAGTTACGGGACAGGGGGCCCCTACAATGAGCAGTTCTTC.

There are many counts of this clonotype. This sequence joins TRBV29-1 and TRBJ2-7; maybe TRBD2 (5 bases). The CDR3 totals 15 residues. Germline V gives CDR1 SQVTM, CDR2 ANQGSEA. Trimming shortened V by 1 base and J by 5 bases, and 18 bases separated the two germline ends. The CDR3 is CSVEVLGGRPHEQYF. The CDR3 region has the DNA TGCAGCGTTGAAGTGCTCGGAGGCAGGCCCCACGAGCAGTACTTC.

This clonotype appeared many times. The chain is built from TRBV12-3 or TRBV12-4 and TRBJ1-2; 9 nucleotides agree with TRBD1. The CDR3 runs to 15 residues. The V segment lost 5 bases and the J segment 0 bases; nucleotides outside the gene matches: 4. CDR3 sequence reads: CASSPRDRANYGYTF. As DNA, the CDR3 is TGTGCCAGCAGTCCCCGGGACAGGGCTAACTATGGCTACACCTTC.

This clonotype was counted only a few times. The CDR3 loop is CASSQEERTTYEQYF. The CDR3 coding sequence is TGCGCCAGCAGCCAAGAAGAAAGGACCACCTACGAGCAGTACTTC. This chain links TRBV4-1 with TRBJ2-7, with no clear D. The CDR3 is 15 residues long. V dropped 0 bases and J dropped 2 bases, with 11 bases sitting between them. Germline V gene data show CDR1 as MGHRA and CDR2 as YSYEKL.

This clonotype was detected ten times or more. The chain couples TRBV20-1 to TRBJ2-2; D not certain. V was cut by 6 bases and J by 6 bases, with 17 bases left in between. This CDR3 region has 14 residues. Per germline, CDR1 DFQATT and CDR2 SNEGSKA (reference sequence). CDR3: CSAGPTWVAGELFF. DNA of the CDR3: TGCAGTGCCGGACCGACATGGGTCGCCGGGGAGCTGTTTTTT.

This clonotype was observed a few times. The DNA of the CDR3 is TGCGCCAGCAGGCCAGCGGGAGTGGATGAGCAGTTCTTC. Translated: CASRPAGVDEQFF. The chain couples TRBV5-1 to TRBJ2-1; 8 bases agree with TRBD2. Trimming took 5 bases from V and 8 from J; bases not matched to a gene: 6. CDR1 and CDR2 from the germline V gene are SGHRS and YFSETQ. The CDR3 consists of 13 residues.

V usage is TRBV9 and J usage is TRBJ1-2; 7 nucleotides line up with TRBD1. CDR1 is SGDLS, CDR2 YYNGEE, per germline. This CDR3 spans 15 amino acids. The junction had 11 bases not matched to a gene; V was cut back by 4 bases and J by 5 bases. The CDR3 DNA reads TGTGCCAGCAGCTCCGACCCGGGCAGGGGGTATGGCTACACCTTC. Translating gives CASSSDPGRGYGYTF. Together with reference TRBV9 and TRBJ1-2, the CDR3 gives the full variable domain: DSGVTQTPKHLITATGQRVTLRCSPRSGDLSVYWYQQSLDQGLQFLIQYYNGEERAKGNILERFSAQQFPDLHSELNLSSLELGDSALYFCASSSDPGRGYGYTFGSGTRLTVV.

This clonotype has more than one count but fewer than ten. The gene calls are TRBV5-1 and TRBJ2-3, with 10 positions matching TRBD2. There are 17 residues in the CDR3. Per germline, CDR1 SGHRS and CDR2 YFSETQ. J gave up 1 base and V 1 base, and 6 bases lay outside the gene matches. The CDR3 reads CASSLSSGSQRTDTQYF. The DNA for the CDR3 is TGCGCCAGCAGCTTGTCTAGCGGGAGCCAGCGCACAGATACGCAGTATTTT.